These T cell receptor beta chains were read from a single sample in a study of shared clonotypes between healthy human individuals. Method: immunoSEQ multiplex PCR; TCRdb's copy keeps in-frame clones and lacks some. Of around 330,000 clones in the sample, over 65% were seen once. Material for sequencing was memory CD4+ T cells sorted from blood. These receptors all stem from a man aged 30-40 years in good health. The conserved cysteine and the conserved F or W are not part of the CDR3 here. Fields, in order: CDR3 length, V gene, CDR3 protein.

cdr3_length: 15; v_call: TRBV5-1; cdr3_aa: ASTRDRGVGSYNEQF
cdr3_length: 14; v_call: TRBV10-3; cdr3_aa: AITASGGRGGYEQY
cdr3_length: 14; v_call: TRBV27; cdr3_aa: ASSFQDGQGRNEQF
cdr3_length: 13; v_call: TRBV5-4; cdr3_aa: ASSLPGDRKETQY
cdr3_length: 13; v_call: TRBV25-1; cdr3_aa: ATRPTSGSGNEQY
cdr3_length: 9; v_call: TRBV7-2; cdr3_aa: ASSPGWTQY
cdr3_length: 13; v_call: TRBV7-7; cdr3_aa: ASSLRPDSGNTIY
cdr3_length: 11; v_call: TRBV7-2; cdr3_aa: ASSLRGQIGYT
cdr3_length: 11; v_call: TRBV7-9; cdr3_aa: ASSNLLGETQY
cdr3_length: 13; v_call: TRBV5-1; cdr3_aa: ASSLDGTSFYEQY
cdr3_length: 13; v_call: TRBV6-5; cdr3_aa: ASSYSSLGSYEQY
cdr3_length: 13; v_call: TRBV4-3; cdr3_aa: ASSLDGGTGNTIY
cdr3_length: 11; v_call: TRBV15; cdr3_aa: ATSREGFYGYT
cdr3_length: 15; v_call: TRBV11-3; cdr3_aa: ASSPGTSGLFGETQY
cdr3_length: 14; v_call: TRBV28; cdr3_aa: ASSLTGAGRSGTQY
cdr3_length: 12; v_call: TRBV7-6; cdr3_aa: ASSPRFGQETQY